This T cell receptor beta chain emerged from a study of cytomegalovirus exposure and HLA in healthy donors. Study conclusions and caveats: Most of the TCR beta V segments (in an earlier analysis) were productive either about 90% or about 30% of the time.

Primers: 60 Vbeta forward and 13 Jbeta reverse. Only in-frame clones appear in the TCRdb table, and some are missing; sequencing was by immunoSEQ multiplex PCR. The sample carries 120,000 or so clones, approximately 87% recorded once. Germline V gene sequence: CDR1 MNHEY, CDR2 SMNVEV (reference sequence). Trimming stripped 4 bases from V and 13 bases from J, with 13 bases between. This CDR3 has 11 residues. For this clone: Its antigen is still unknown.

Sequenced sample: PBMCs. V usage is TRBV27 and J usage is TRBJ2-5; D is possibly TRBD2 (6 bases). The TCR comes from a young man in good health and CMV-seropositive. The CDR3 is CASSSRGDLYF. In nucleotides, the CDR3 is TGTGCCAGCAGTTCGCGGGGCGACTTGTACTTC.